A single sample gave rise to the 30 T cell receptor beta chains below, sequenced in a study of blood T cells in healthy people across ages (dated by TCRdb to about 2015). Library prep was done by 5' RACE. Sequenced using an Illumina HiSeq 2500. A second PCR of about 7 to 12 cycles was run with a J-beta primer mix and a sample-barcoded 5' primer. TCRdb trimmed the raw reads at Q25, called clones with MiXCR and kept productive beta chains. Every distinct CDR3 protein forms one entry, paired with its most common genes and DNA. The sample contains hundreds of thousands of distinct CDR3 sequences, about 26% of them found a single time. The ten top clones hold around 3% of the sample. These data are also associated with another study on T cells of mothers and their children.

Sequencing was done on a sample of blood. The receptors stem from a boy younger than 18 in good health.

This rearrangement joins TRBV9 to TRBJ2-2; D unclear. This CDR3 comprises 17 residues. CDR1 SGDLS and CDR2 YYNGEE come from the germline V gene. Trimming pared 0 bases from V and 0 bases from J, leaving 12 bases between. The CDR3 here is CASSVEGSLSNTGELFF. The CDR3 bases are TGTGCCAGCAGCGTAGAAGGGTCCCTTTCGAACACCGGGGAGCTGTTTTTT.

There are a few counts of this clonotype. This chain joins TRBV7-8 and TRBJ2-7; 9 bases are shared with TRBD2. Germline-derived CDR1 and CDR2 are SGHVS and FQNEAQ. V trimming: 5 bases; J trimming: 2 bases; junction bases outside the gene matches: 10. The CDR3 has 16 residues. The CDR3 DNA reads TGTGCCAGCAGCCAGGGTCTAGCGGGGACTACCTACGAGCAGTACTTC. Protein product: CASSQGLAGTTYEQYF. The full variable domain, with the rest looked up from reference TRBV7-8 and TRBJ2-7, is GAGVSQSPRYKVAKRGQDVALRCDPISGHVSLFWYQQALGQGPEFLTYFQNEAQLDKSGLPSDRFFAERPEGSVSTLKIQRTQQEDSAVYLCASSQGLAGTTYEQYFGPGTRLTVT.

This chain connects TRBV29-1 to TRBJ2-3; 9 bases fit TRBD2. This CDR3 region has 17 residues. V lost 0 bases and J lost 1; bases outside the gene matches: 8. Germline-derived CDR1 and CDR2 are SQVTM and ANQGSEA. CDR3 region: CSVEDGRLAGGTDTQYF. Written as DNA, the CDR3 is TGCAGCGTTGAAGATGGAAGATTAGCGGGGGGCACAGATACGCAGTATTTT.

V is TRBV5-1 and J is TRBJ2-1; 10 nucleotides agree with TRBD1. The J call could be wrong; TRBJ2-7 is a better fit for the DNA end. Germline V CDR1 and CDR2: SGHRS, YFSETQ. The CDR3 has 17 amino acids. This CDR3 is CASRSGTGVLWRYEQYF. The CDR3 nucleotides are TGCGCCAGCAGATCCGGGACAGGGGTATTGTGGCGTTACGAGCAGTACTTC.

This clonotype was counted a few times. CDR3 in DNA: TGTGCCAGCAGACGCGTTGGGGCCTACGAGCAGTACTTC. Translation gives CASRRVGAYEQYF. The rearrangement links TRBV6-5 to TRBJ2-7; D ambiguous. The CDR3 length is 13 residues. Trimming pared 6 bases from V and 2 bases from J, leaving 11 bases between. CDR1 MNHEY and CDR2 SVGAGI come from the germline V gene.

This clonotype has at least ten counts. The chain employs TRBV28 and TRBJ2-7; 8 nucleotides align to TRBD2. The CDR3 is 18 residues long. J lost 2 bases, V lost 3 bases, and 15 bases had no gene match. Germline lookup yields CDR1 MDHEN and CDR2 SYDVKM. The CDR3 is CASSFSITSGFYAYEQYF. In DNA, the CDR3 is TGTGCCAGCAGTTTTAGTATAACTAGCGGATTCTACGCCTACGAGCAGTACTTC.

This clonotype was recorded a few times. The junction departs from the called germline gene at one end, perhaps through a read error. The rearrangement uses TRBV9 and TRBJ2-3, with TRBD2 matching 7 bases. This CDR3 is 14 amino acids long. CDR1 SGDLS and CDR2 YYNGEE come from the germline V gene. Here the CDR3 reads CASSVRDYTDAQYF. DNA for the CDR3: TGTGCCAGCAGCGTACGGGACTACACAGATGCGCAGTATTTT.

The chain recombines TRBV11-2 with TRBJ1-1, with D perhaps TRBD1 (5 bases). V gave up 1 base and J gave up 6 bases, with 18 bases separating them. Per germline, CDR1 SGHAT and CDR2 FQNNGV. The CDR3 totals 16 residues. CDR3 amino acids: CASSLALGEGLPEAFF. CDR3 nucleotide sequence: TGTGCCAGCAGCTTAGCGTTGGGGGAGGGTCTCCCTGAAGCTTTCTTT.

This clonotype was recorded a few times. The J gene is TRBJ2-2, the V gene TRBV5-1; 13 nucleotides align to TRBD2. This CDR3 has 20 residues. V shed 3 bases, J shed 0 bases, and the junction held 11 bases outside the gene matches. Per germline, CDR1 SGHRS and CDR2 YFSETQ. CDR3: CASSSRLAGGPTTNTGELFF. The CDR3, as DNA: TGCGCCAGCAGCTCCCGACTAGCGGGGGGCCCAACCACGAACACCGGGGAGCTGTTTTTT. Looking up the rest from reference TRBV5-1 and TRBJ2-2 gives the full variable domain: KAGVTQTPRYLIKTRGQQVTLSCSPISGHRSVSWYQQTPGQGLQFLFEYFSETQRNKGNFPGRFSGRQFSNSRSEMNVSTLELGDSALYLCASSSRLAGGPTTNTGELFFGEGSRLTVL.

The V and J genes are TRBV13 and TRBJ2-5; D is unresolved. There are 15 residues in the CDR3. CDR1 PRHDT and CDR2 FYEKMQ come from the germline V gene (reference sequence). The V end lost 5 bases, the J end lost 4 bases, and 17 bases lay between the germline ends. CDR3 DNA sequence: TGTGCCAGCAGCCCTCGGACCGCCACGGGAGAGACCCAGTACTTC. Translation: CASSPRTATGETQYF.

The chain links TRBV19 to TRBJ2-2; 9 bases line up with TRBD1. This CDR3 has 14 amino acids. Trimming removed 4 bases from V and 4 bases from J; junction bases left unmatched: 1. CDR1 is LNHDA and CDR2 is SQIVND in the germline V gene (reference sequence). The CDR3 spells CASSTQGATGELFF. CDR3 bases: TGTGCCAGTAGTACACAGGGGGCCACCGGGGAGCTGTTTTTT.

This clonotype has a count of ten or more. This chain links TRBV12-3 or TRBV12-4 with TRBJ2-7; no clear D. With 2 bases removed from V and 1 base from J, the gap between germline ends came to 12 bases. This CDR3 spans 15 amino acids. In DNA, the CDR3 is TGTGCCAGCAGTTTAACGTCCCTATCGTCCTACGAGCAGTACTTC. It is translated as CASSLTSLSSYEQYF.

CDR3 nucleotide sequence: TGTGCCATCACCAAGCAGGCCACCTCTGGGGAGCTGTTTTTT. This codes for CAITKQATSGELFF. The rearrangement joins TRBV10-3 to TRBJ2-2; D remains ambiguous. CDR1 and CDR2 (germline): ENHRY, SYGVKD. The length of the CDR3 is 14 residues. V was cut by 7 bases and J by 8 bases, with 17 bases left in between.

This clonotype came up a few times. The chain employs TRBV12-3 or TRBV12-4 and TRBJ1-2; perhaps TRBD1 as D (5 bases). This CDR3 is built from 17 residues. V was pared by 3 bases and J by 3 bases, with 20 bases between. The CDR3 loop reads CASSFYRTLGLYYGYTF. In nucleotides, the CDR3 is TGTGCCAGCAGTTTCTACAGGACCCTCGGGCTATACTATGGCTACACCTTC.

This clonotype showed up just a few times. One end of the junction varies from germline; a read error may be responsible. In DNA form, the CDR3 reads TGTGCCAGCACCTTAGGCTGGGCCGGAGAGACCCAGTACTTC. Amino acid sequence: CASTLGWAGETQYF. This rearrangement joins TRBV7-2 to TRBJ2-5; D is unclear. Per germline, CDR1 SGHTA and CDR2 FQGNSA. This CDR3 has 14 amino acids.

This clonotype was observed a handful of times. The V and J genes are TRBV5-6 and TRBJ2-5, with 12 positions matching TRBD1. There are 15 residues in the CDR3. Trimming removed 2 bases from V and 4 bases from J; junction bases left unmatched: 3. The germline CDR1 and CDR2 sequences are SGHDT and YYEEEE. CDR3 nucleotide sequence: TGTGCCAGCAGCTTCCGGGACAGGGGGCCAGAGACCCAGTACTTC. Amino acids: CASSFRDRGPETQYF.

The V gene is TRBV6-7, the J gene TRBJ2-7; D might be TRBD1 (5 bases). TRBV6-7 falls under the ORF class, with uncertain function. There are 14 residues in the CDR3. Trimming removed 7 bases from V and 5 bases from J, with 18 bases in between. CDR3 in amino acids: CASKGGQGRDEQYF. CDR3 nucleotides: TGTGCCAGCAAAGGTGGGCAGGGAAGGGACGAGCAGTACTTC.

The chain carries TRBV3-1 and TRBJ2-7, with 12 bases aligning to TRBD2. V lost 3 bases to trimming and J lost 5 bases; unmatched junction nucleotides: 8. CDR1 is LGHDT and CDR2 is YNNKEL in the germline V gene (reference sequence). This CDR3 spans 16 amino acids. The CDR3: CASSQPWTSGVHEQYF. The CDR3 region has the DNA TGTGCCAGCAGCCAGCCCTGGACTAGCGGGGTCCACGAGCAGTACTTC.

The rearrangement joins TRBV5-4 to TRBJ1-2; D gene ambiguous. CDR1 is SGHNT, CDR2 YYREEE, per germline (reference sequence). This CDR3 spans 13 amino acids. The V and J ends lost 2 bases and 4 bases respectively, with 9 bases between them. The CDR3, as DNA: TGTGCCAGCAGCTTTTTCCAAAGCTATGGCTACACCTTC. Translated: CASSFFQSYGYTF.

The V gene is TRBV6-6, the J gene TRBJ1-5; no reliable D call. The V end lost 6 bases, the J end lost 7 bases, and 4 bases lay between the germline ends. CDR3 size: 10 residues. Germline V gene lookup returns CDR1 MNHNY and CDR2 SVGAGI (reference sequence). CDR3 nucleotides: TGTGCCAGCAGCCAGCAGCCCCAGCATTTT. This translates into CASSQQPQHF.

In its sample, this clonotype was seen a few times. V and J are TRBV3-1 and TRBJ1-6, with D unclear. The V gene lost 1 base and the J gene lost 7 bases, with 11 bases spanning the gap. The germline CDR1 and CDR2 sequences are LGHDT and YNNKEL (reference sequence). The CDR3 spans 15 residues. The CDR3: CASSQGGRPNSPLHF. CDR3 nucleotide sequence: TGTGCCAGCAGCCAAGGAGGGAGACCCAATTCACCCCTCCACTTT.

The V call is TRBV4-1, the J call TRBJ2-2; 8 bases are shared with TRBD1. V gave up 0 bases and J gave up 5 bases; unmatched junction bases: 8. Germline CDR1 MGHRA, CDR2 YSYEKL. The CDR3 is 17 residues long. Written as DNA, the CDR3 is TGCGCCAGCAGCCAAGACAGCTGGACAGGGAGAACCGGGGAGCTGTTTTTT. Translation: CASSQDSWTGRTGELFF.

The chain has TRBV12-3 or TRBV12-4 and TRBJ2-5, with D possibly being TRBD1 or TRBD2 (6 bases each). This CDR3 comprises 15 residues. Trimming removed 6 bases at V and 5 bases at J, with 19 bases between. The CDR3 loop reads CASSLHGGLGETQYF. For the CDR3, the DNA is TGTGCCAGCAGCCTTCACGGGGGCCTCGGTGAGACCCAGTACTTC.

The chain has TRBV6-1 and TRBJ2-1, with TRBD2 matching 11 bases. The CDR3 runs to 17 residues. The V gene's germline CDR1 is MNHNS and CDR2 SASEGT. Trimming at V came to 6 bases and at J to 0 bases, leaving 7 bases not matched to a gene. CDR3 nucleotides: TGTGCCAGCAGCCGGACTAGCGGGTTCCTCTCCTACAATGAGCAGTTCTTC. It encodes CASSRTSGFLSYNEQFF.

CDR3 sequence (DNA): TGCAGTGCAGGGACTAGCCGAACCTCCTACAATGAGCAGTTCTTC. Protein product: CSAGTSRTSYNEQFF. The gene calls are TRBV20-1 and TRBJ2-1; 9 bases match TRBD2. Germline V gives CDR1 DFQATT, CDR2 SNEGSKA (reference sequence). The CDR3 sequence is 15 residues long. V gave up 6 bases and J gave up 0 bases; unmatched junction bases: 6.

This sequence joins TRBV5-5 and TRBJ2-5, with D unclear. The CDR3 covers 13 residues. Germline V gene data show CDR1 as SGHKS and CDR2 as YYEKEE (reference sequence). Between the trimmed V and J ends, which lost 6 bases and 0 bases, there was a span of 9 bases. The CDR3 loop reads CASTTPHQETQYF. CDR3 coding DNA: TGTGCCAGCACCACACCTCACCAAGAGACCCAGTACTTC. Using reference TRBV5-5 and TRBJ2-5 for the parts outside the CDR3, the full variable domain is DAGVTQSPTHLIKTRGQQVTLRCSPISGHKSVSWYQQVLGQGPQFIFQYYEKEERGRGNFPDRFSARQFPNYSSELNVNALLLGDSALYLCASTTPHQETQYFGPGTRLLVL.

V and J are TRBV18 and TRBJ2-7; weak D call: TRBD2 (6 bases). Trimming removed 3 bases from V and 0 bases from J, with 9 bases in between. The CDR3 is 14 residues long. CDR1 KGHSH and CDR2 LQKENI come from the germline V gene. The CDR3 bases are TGTGCCAGCTCACCGGAGGGGTACTCCTACGAGCAGTACTTC. Its translation: CASSPEGYSYEQYF.

The chain carries TRBV6-6 and TRBJ1-5; D is perhaps TRBD1 (6 bases). The CDR3 contains 15 residues. From germline, CDR1 is MNHNY and CDR2 SVGAGI (reference sequence). V shed 6 bases and J shed 2 bases, with 14 bases lying between them. Here the CDR3 reads CASRSAPGGNQPQHF. CDR3 DNA: TGTGCCAGCAGATCCGCCCCAGGGGGCAATCAGCCCCAGCATTTT.

V usage is TRBV5-1 and J usage is TRBJ1-2, with 9 positions matching TRBD1. Trimming removed 4 bases from V and 6 bases from J; junction bases left unmatched: 7. This CDR3 has 14 residues. CDR1 SGHRS and CDR2 YFSETQ come from the germline V gene. The CDR3 region is CASSTGTGKNGYTF. CDR3 nucleotide sequence: TGCGCCAGCAGCACCGGGACAGGGAAGAATGGCTACACCTTC.

The V and J genes are TRBV20-1 and TRBJ2-5; 7 bases are a match to TRBD2. The DNA end is a closer match to TRBJ2-7, so the J assignment may be wrong. The CDR3 is made up of 11 amino acids. In germline, CDR1 is DFQATT, CDR2 SNEGSKA (reference sequence). CDR3 sequence: CSAPREVEQYF. CDR3 sequence (DNA): TGCAGTGCTCCCCGGGAGGTCGAGCAGTACTTC.